This record looks at one T cell receptor (beta chain) sequence and its context. The record originates from a study of shared clonotypes between healthy human individuals. Looked up from germline, CDR1 is MNHEY and CDR2 is SMNVEV (reference sequence). V lost 3 bases to trimming and J lost 7 bases, with 16 bases between them. The CDR3 loop spans 15 amino acids. Assay: immunoSEQ multiplex PCR; the TCRdb copy retains only in-frame clones and omits some. The sample has some 1 million clones, more than 65% seen once; the top ten hold over 1.3%. The sample comprised memory CD4+ T cells sorted from blood. Subset: CD45RA-negative fraction. The receptor was derived from a man younger than 35 in good health. The chain links TRBV27 to TRBJ1-5, with D tentatively TRBD1 (6 bases). CDR3 in amino acids: CASSLKGAGAQPQHF. As DNA, the CDR3 is TGTGCCAGCAGTTTGAAGGGTGCAGGGGCCCAGCCCCAGCATTTT.